One T cell receptor beta chain is described in this entry. This record belongs to a study of regulatory T cells in long-lasting Graves disease. The authors built TCR beta libraries using iRepertoire HTBI primers and Arm-PCR of CDR3 regions. TCRdb independently ran MiXCR on the multiplex PCR reads; one entry per CDR3 protein. The repertoire holds about 500,000 distinct CDR3 sequences, approximately 12% seen once, with roughly 9.3% in the top ten. Germline-derived CDR1 and CDR2 are LGHNT and FRNRAP. Trimming took 6 bases from V and 4 from J; bases not matched to a gene: 8. The CDR3 extends over 16 amino acids. Described time point: newly diagnosed GD, antithyroid drugs for less than 3 months. RNA from PBMCs was the source of the TCR library. The data also belong to a second study, concerning T cells in Graves' hyperthyroidism and ophthalmopathy.

This clonotype was obtained from a woman aged 25-40 years with Graves disease. Sequences were derived from peripheral blood mononuclear cells (PBMCs), sampled at new diagnosis, from a patient treated with antithyroid drugs. The rearrangement joins TRBV12-5 to TRBJ2-1; 11 nucleotides agree with TRBD2. The CDR3 here is CASGPGLAGQYNEQFF. In DNA, the CDR3 is TGTGCTAGTGGCCCCGGACTAGCGGGTCAATACAATGAGCAGTTCTTC.